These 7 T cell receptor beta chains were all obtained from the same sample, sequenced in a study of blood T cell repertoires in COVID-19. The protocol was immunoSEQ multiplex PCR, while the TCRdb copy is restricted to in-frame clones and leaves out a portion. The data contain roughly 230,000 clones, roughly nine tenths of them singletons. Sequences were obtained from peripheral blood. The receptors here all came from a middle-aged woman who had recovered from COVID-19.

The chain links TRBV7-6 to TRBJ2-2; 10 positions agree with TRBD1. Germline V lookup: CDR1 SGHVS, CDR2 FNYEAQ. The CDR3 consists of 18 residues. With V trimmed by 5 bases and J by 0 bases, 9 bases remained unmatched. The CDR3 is CASSETGTGASNTGELFF. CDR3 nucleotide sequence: TGTGCCAGCAGCGAAACCGGGACAGGGGCTTCGAACACCGGGGAGCTGTTTTTT.

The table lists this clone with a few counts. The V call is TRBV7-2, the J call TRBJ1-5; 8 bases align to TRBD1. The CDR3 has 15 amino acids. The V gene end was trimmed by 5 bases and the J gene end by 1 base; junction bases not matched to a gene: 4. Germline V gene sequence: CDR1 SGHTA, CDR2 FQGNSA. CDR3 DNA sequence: TGTGCCAGCAGCAACAGGGGGATGAGCAATCAGCCCCAGCATTTT. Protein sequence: CASSNRGMSNQPQHF. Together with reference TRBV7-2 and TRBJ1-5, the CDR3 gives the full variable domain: GAGVSQSPSNKVTEKGKDVELRCDPISGHTALYWYRQSLGQGLEFLIYFQGNSAPDKSGLPSDRFSAERTGGSVSTLTIQRTQQEDSAVYLCASSNRGMSNQPQHFGDGTRLSIL.

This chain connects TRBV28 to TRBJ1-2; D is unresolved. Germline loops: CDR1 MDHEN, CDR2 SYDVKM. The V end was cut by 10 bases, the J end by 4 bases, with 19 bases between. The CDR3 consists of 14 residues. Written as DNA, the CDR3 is TGTGCCACATCGGCGGGTAGGGTGGGCTATGGCTACACCTTC. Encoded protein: CATSAGRVGYGYTF.

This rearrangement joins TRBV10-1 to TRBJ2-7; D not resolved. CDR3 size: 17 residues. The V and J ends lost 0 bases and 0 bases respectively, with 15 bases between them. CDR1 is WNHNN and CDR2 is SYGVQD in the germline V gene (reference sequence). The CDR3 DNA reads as TGCGCCAGCAGTGAGTCCGAGATCTCCTTCCACTCCTACGAGCAGTACTTC. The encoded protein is CASSESEISFHSYEQYF.

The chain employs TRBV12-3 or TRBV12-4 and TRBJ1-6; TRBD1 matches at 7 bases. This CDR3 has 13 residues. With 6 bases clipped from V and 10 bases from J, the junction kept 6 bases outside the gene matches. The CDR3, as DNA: TGTGCCAGCAGCCCCAGGGGGAGGTCACCCCTCCACTTT. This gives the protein CASSPRGRSPLHF.

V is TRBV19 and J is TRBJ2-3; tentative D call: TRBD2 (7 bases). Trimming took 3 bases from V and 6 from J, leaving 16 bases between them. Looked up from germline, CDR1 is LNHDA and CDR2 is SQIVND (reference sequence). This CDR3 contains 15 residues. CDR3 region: CASSIGGTLSDTQYF. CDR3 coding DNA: TGTGCCAGTAGTATCGGGGGGACACTTTCGGATACGCAGTATTTT.

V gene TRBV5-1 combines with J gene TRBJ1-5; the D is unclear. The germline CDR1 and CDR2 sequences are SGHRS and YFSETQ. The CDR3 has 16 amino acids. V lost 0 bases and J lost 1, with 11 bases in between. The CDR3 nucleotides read TGCGCCAGCAGCTTGGAGGCGAGCGCGAGCAATCAGCCCCAGCATTTT. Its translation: CASSLEASASNQPQHF.